This TCR beta chain was captured by sequencing in a study of T cells after somatic rescue of genetic block. The assay was immunoSEQ multiplex PCR, and TCRdb's table has in-frame clones only and misses some. The table shows over 95,000 clones, with about 93% occurring only once. V shed 1 base and J 5 bases; nucleotides not matched to a gene: 10. The length of the CDR3 is 17 residues. CDR1 MGHRA and CDR2 YSYEKL come from the germline V gene. The rearrangement links TRBV4-1 to TRBJ1-2, with TRBD1 matching 10 bases. Sequencing used peripheral blood mononuclear cells (PBMCs). This TCR was sampled from a young woman. CDR3 sequence (DNA): TGCGCCAGCAGCCAAGCCCTAGTCGCGGGACAGGGGTATGGCTACACCTTC. This translates into CASSQALVAGQGYGYTF.